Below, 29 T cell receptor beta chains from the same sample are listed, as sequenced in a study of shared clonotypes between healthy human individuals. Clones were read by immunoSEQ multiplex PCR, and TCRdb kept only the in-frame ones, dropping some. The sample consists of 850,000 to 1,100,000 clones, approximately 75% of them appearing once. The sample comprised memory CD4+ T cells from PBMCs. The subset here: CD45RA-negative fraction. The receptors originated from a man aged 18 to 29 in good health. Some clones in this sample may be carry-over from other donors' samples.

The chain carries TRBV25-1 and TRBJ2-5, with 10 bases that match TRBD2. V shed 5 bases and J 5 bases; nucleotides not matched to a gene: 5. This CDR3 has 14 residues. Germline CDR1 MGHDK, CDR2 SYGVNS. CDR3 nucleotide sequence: TGTGCCAGCAGTATTGGGACTAGCGTCGAGACCCAGTACTTC. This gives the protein CASSIGTSVETQYF. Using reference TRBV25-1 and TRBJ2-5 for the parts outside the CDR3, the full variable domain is EADIYQTPRYLVIGTGKKITLECSQTMGHDKMYWYQQDPGMELHLIHYSYGVNSTEKGDLSSESTVSRIRTEHFPLTLESARPSHTSQYLCASSIGTSVETQYFGPGTRLLVL.

DNA of the CDR3: TGTGCCAGCAGCTTACTAGCGGGGCCCTACGAGCAGTACTTC. Encoded protein: CASSLLAGPYEQYF. The chain links TRBV11-3 to TRBJ2-7, with TRBD2 matching over 9 bases. The CDR3 sequence is 14 residues long. The V gene's germline CDR1 is SGHNT and CDR2 YENEEA. The trim removed 2 bases at V and 2 bases at J, leaving 1 base unmatched.

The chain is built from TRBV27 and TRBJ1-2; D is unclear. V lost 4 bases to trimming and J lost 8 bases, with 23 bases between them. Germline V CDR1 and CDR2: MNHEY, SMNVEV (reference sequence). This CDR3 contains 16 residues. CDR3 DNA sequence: TGTGCCAGCAGTTCACCTTCATCTGGGCCTAGCCGGGGCTACACCTTC. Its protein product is CASSSPSSGPSRGYTF.

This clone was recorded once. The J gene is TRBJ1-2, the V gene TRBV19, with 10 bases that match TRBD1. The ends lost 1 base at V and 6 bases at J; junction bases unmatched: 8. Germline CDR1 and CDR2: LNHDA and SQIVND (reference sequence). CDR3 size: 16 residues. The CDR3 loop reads CASSIGLTGGVDGYTF. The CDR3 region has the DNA TGTGCCAGTAGTATAGGTCTGACAGGGGGCGTCGATGGCTACACCTTC.

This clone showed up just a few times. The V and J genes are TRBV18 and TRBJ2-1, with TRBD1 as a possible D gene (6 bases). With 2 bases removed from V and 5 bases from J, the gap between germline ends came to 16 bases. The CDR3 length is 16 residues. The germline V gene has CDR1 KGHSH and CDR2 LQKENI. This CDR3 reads CASSPSIGTSNNEQFF. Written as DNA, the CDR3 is TGTGCCAGCTCACCATCTATAGGGACATCTAACAATGAGCAGTTCTTC.

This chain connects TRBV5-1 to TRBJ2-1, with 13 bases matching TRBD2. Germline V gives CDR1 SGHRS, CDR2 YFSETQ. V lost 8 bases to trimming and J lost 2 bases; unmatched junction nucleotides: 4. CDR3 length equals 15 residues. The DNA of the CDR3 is TGCGCCAGTACCGGGACTAGCGGGACCTACAATGAGCAGTTCTTC. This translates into CASTGTSGTYNEQFF.

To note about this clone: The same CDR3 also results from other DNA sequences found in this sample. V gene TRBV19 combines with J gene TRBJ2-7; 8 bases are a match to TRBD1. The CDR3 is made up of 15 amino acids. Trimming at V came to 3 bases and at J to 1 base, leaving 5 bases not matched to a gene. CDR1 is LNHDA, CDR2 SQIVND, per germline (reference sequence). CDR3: CASSISGTGSYEQYF. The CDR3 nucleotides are TGTGCCAGTAGTATCTCCGGGACAGGTTCCTACGAGCAGTACTTC.

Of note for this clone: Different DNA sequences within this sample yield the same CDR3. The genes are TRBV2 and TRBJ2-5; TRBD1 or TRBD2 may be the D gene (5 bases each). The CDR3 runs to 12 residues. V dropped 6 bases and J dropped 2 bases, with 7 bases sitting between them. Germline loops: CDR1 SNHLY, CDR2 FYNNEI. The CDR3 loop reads CASRGDQETQYF. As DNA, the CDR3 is TGTGCCAGCAGGGGGGATCAAGAGACCCAGTACTTC.

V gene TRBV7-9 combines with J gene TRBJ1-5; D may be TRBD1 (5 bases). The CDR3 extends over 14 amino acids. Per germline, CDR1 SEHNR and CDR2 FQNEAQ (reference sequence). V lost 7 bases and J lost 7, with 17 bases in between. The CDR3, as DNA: TGTGCCAGCAACACTGGCGGGGGTGGACAGCCCCAGCATTTT. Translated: CASNTGGGGQPQHF.

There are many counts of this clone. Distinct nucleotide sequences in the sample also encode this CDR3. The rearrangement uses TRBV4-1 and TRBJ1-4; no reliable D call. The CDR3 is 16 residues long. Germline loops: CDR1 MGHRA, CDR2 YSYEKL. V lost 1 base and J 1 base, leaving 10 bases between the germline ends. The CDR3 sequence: CASSQGSGGTNEKLFF. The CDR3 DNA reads TGCGCCAGCAGCCAAGGATCGGGAGGAACTAATGAAAAACTGTTTTTT.

CDR3 protein: CASSYSSSGIQETQYF. The CDR3 DNA follows: TGTGCCAGCAGTTACTCGTCTAGCGGTATCCAAGAGACCCAGTACTTC. The chain combines TRBV6-5 with TRBJ2-5; TRBD2 matches at 7 bases. Unmatched junction bases numbered 5, after V lost 0 bases and J lost 1 base. This CDR3 is 16 amino acids long. From germline, CDR1 is MNHEY and CDR2 SVGAGI.

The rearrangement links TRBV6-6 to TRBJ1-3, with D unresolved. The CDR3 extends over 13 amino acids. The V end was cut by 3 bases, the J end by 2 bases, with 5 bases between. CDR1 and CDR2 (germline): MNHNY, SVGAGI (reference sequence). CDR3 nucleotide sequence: TGTGCCAGCAGTTATAACCCTGGAAACACCATATATTTT. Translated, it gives CASSYNPGNTIYF.

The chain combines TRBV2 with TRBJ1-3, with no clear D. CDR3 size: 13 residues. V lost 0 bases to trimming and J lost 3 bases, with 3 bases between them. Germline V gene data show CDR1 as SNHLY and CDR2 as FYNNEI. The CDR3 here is CASSEAGGNTIYF. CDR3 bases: TGTGCCAGCAGTGAAGCTGGTGGAAACACCATATATTTT.

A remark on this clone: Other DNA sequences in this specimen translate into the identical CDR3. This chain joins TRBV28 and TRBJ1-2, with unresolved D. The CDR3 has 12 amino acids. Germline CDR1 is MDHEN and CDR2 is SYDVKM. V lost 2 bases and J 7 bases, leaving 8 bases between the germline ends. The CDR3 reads CASSLVGSGYTF. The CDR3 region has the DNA TGTGCCAGCAGTTTAGTCGGGAGTGGCTACACCTTC.

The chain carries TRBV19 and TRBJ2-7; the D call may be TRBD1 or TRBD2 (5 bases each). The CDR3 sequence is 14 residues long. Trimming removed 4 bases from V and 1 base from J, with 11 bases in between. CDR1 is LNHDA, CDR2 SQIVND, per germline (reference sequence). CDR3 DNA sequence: TGTGCCAGTAGTAACGGTTGGGGGTCCTACGAGCAGTACTTC. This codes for CASSNGWGSYEQYF.

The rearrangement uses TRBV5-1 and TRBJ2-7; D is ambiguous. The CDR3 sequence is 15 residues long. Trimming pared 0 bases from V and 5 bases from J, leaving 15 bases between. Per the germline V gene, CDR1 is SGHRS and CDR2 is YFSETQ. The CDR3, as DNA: TGCGCCAGCAGCTTGGATATGGGAAGAGTGGACGAGCAGTACTTC. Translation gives CASSLDMGRVDEQYF.

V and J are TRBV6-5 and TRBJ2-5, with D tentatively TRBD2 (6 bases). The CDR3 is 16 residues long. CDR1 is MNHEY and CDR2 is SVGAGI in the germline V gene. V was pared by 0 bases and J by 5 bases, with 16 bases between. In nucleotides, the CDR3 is TGTGCCAGCAGTTACTCGGGAAGGGGCGCGGGGGAGACCCAGTACTTC. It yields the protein CASSYSGRGAGETQYF.

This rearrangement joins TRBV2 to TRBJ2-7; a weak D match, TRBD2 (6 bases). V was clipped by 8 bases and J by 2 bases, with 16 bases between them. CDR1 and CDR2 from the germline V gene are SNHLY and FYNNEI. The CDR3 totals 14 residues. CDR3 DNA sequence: TGTGCCAGCTCCTGGCCGGGGGTTACCTACGAGCAGTACTTC. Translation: CASSWPGVTYEQYF.

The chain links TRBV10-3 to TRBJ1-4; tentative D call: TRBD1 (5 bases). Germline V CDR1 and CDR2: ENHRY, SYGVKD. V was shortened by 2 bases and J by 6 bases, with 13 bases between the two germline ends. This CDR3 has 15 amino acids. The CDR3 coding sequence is TGTGCCATCAGTGAGGGGCTAGGGGAGTATGAAAAACTGTTTTTT. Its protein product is CAISEGLGEYEKLFF.

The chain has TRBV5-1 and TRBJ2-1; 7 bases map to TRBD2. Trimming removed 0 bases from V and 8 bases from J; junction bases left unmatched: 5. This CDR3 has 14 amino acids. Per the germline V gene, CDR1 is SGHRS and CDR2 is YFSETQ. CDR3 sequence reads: CASSLVSGRYEQFF. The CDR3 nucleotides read TGCGCCAGCAGCTTGGTTAGCGGGCGCTATGAGCAGTTCTTC.

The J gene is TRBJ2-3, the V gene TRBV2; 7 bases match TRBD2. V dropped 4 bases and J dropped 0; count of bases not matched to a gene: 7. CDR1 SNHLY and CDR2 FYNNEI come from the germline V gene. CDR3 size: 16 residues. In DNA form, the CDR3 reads TGTGCCAGCAGTGGGGGGAGGGAGATAAGCACAGATACGCAGTATTTT. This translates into CASSGGREISTDTQYF.

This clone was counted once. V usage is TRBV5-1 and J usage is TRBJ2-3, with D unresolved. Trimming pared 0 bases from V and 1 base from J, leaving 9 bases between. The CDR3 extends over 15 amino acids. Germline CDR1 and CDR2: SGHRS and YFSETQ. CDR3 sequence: CASSLDSGRTDTQYF. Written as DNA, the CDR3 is TGCGCCAGCAGCTTGGACAGTGGGCGCACAGATACGCAGTATTTT.

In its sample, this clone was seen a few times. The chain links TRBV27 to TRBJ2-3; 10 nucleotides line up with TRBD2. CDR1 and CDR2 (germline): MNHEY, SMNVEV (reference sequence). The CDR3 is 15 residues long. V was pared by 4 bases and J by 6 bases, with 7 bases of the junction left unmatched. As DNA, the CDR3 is TGTGCCAGCAGTTCCCCTAGCGGGAGTAAGGATACGCAGTATTTT. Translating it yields CASSSPSGSKDTQYF.

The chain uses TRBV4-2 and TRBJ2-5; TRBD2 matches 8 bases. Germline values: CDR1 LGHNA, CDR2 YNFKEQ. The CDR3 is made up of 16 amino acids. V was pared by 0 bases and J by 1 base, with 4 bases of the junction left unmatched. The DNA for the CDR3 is TGTGCCAGCAGCCAAGATCTAAGCGGGAGCCAAGAGACCCAGTACTTC. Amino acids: CASSQDLSGSQETQYF.

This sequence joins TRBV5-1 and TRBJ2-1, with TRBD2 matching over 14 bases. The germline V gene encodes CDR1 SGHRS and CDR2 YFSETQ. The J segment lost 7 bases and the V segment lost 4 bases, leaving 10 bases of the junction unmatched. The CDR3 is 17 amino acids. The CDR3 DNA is TGCGCCAGCAGCACGCAGCCGGGACTAGCGGGAGTGAATGAGCAGTTCTTC. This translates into CASSTQPGLAGVNEQFF.

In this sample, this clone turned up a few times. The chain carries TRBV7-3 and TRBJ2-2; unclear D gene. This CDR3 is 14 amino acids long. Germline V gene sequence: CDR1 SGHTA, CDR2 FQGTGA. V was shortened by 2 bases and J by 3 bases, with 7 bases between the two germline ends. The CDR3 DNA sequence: TGTGCCAGCAGCTTACGATCCTACACCGGGGAGCTGTTTTTT. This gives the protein CASSLRSYTGELFF.

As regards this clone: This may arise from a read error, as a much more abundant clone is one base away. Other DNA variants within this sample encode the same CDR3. DNA for the CDR3: TGTGCCTGGAGTATGGGGGCAGATACGCAGTATTTT. Translating it yields CAWSMGADTQYF. The chain recombines TRBV30 with TRBJ2-3; TRBD1 or TRBD2 may be the D gene (5 bases each). CDR1 is GTSNPN and CDR2 is SVGIG in the germline V gene (reference sequence). The CDR3 is 12 residues long. The V end lost 2 bases, the J end lost 4 bases, and 7 bases lay between the germline ends.

The CDR3: CSVEGGLAGVAGELFF. In DNA, the CDR3 is TGCAGCGTTGAAGGGGGTCTAGCGGGAGTTGCCGGGGAGCTGTTTTTT. The chain employs TRBV29-1 and TRBJ2-2; TRBD2 agrees at 10 bases. This CDR3 has 16 amino acids. The ends lost 1 base at V and 6 bases at J; junction bases unmatched: 8. From germline, CDR1 is SQVTM and CDR2 ANQGSEA.

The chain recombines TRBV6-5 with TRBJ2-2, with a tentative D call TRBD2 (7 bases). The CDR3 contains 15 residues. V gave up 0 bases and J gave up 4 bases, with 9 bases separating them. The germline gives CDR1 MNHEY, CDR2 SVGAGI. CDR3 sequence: CASSYSRGGTGELFF. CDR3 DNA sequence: TGTGCCAGCAGTTACTCGAGGGGGGGCACCGGGGAGCTGTTTTTT.